The rows below give T cell receptor beta chains drawn from one sample of a study of blood T cell repertoires in COVID-19. Assay: immunoSEQ multiplex PCR; the TCRdb copy retains only in-frame clones and omits some. Of some 250,000 clones detected, around nine tenths appear once; the ten largest clones hold approximately 2%. The sample was peripheral blood. The receptors come from a young man with active or convalescent COVID-19. Each CDR3 is given with its conserved first and last residue. The order of the fields is J gene, D gene, V gene, clone size, CDR3 DNA, CDR3 protein. A D gene is named only where the DNA matches it firmly. Clone size, where shown, is once, few, many, or a class for clones that have expanded.

j_call: TRBJ1-2; d_call: NA; v_call: TRBV7-2; clone_size: NA; cdr3_nt: TGTGCCAGCAGCTCACAAATAAACTATGGCTACACCTTC; cdr3_aa: CASSSQINYGYTF
j_call: TRBJ2-6; d_call: NA; v_call: TRBV5-3; clone_size: few; cdr3_nt: TGTGCCAGAAGCTTGTGGGGCAGGTGGATTCCTGGGGCCAACGTCCTGACTTTC; cdr3_aa: CARSLWGRWIPGANVLTF
j_call: TRBJ2-7; d_call: NA; v_call: TRBV6-5; clone_size: NA; cdr3_nt: TGTGCCAGCAGTTACTCGGGCCCAAGCTACGAGCAGTACTTC; cdr3_aa: CASSYSGPSYEQYF
j_call: TRBJ2-7; d_call: NA; v_call: TRBV27; clone_size: NA; cdr3_nt: TGTGCCAGCAGCAGTGGCAGGAGGACCTACGAGCAGTACTTC; cdr3_aa: CASSSGRRTYEQYF
j_call: TRBJ2-2; d_call: TRBD1; v_call: TRBV28; clone_size: few; cdr3_nt: TGTGCCAGCAGTCCAGGAGGAGGGACAGGGTTCGGCACCGGGGAGCTGTTTTTT; cdr3_aa: CASSPGGGTGFGTGELFF
j_call: TRBJ2-3; d_call: TRBD2; v_call: TRBV4-2; clone_size: NA; cdr3_nt: TGTGCCAGCAGCCAAGGTCCGGCGGGCGCGGGGGGCACAGATACGCAGTATTTT; cdr3_aa: CASSQGPAGAGGTDTQYF
j_call: TRBJ1-1; d_call: NA; v_call: TRBV6-5; clone_size: NA; cdr3_nt: TGTGCCAGCAGAAAAGGGGGGAACACTGAAGCTTTCTTT; cdr3_aa: CASRKGGNTEAFF
j_call: TRBJ1-2; d_call: NA; v_call: TRBV29-1; clone_size: NA; cdr3_nt: TGCAGCGTTGAGAGGGAGCGGTATGGCTACACCTTC; cdr3_aa: CSVERERYGYTF
j_call: TRBJ1-2; d_call: NA; v_call: TRBV7-9; clone_size: NA; cdr3_nt: TGTGCCAGCAGCTCCCCGGGGAGGGAGAACATTAATGGCTACACCTTC; cdr3_aa: CASSSPGRENINGYTF
j_call: TRBJ1-1; d_call: NA; v_call: TRBV6-2/TRBV6-3; clone_size: NA; cdr3_nt: TGTGCCAGCAGTGTTGCAGCGTACACTGAAGCTTTCTTT; cdr3_aa: CASSVAAYTEAFF
j_call: TRBJ2-1; d_call: NA; v_call: TRBV5-4; clone_size: once; cdr3_nt: TGTGCCAGCAGCTTGGAAGCAGGGGATAGGGAGCAGTTCTTC; cdr3_aa: CASSLEAGDREQFF
j_call: TRBJ2-7; d_call: TRBD1; v_call: TRBV27; clone_size: NA; cdr3_nt: TGTGCCAGCAGTTTAGACCGGGTAGGGGGACAGTACGAGCAGTACTTC; cdr3_aa: CASSLDRVGGQYEQYF
j_call: TRBJ2-3; d_call: TRBD2; v_call: TRBV11-2; clone_size: NA; cdr3_nt: TGTGCCAGCAGCAGTCTAGCGGGGGTAGATACGCAGTATTTT; cdr3_aa: CASSSLAGVDTQYF